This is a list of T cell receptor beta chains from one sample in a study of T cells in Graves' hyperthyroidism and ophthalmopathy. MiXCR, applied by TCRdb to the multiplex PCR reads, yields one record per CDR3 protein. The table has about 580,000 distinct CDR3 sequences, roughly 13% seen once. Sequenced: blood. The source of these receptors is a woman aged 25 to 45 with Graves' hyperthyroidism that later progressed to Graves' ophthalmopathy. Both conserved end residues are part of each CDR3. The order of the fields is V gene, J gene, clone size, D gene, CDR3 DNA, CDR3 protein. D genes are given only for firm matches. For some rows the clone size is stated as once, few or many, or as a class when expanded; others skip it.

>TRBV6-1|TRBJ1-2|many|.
TGTGCCAGCAGTTACCGCAGGGTATTTGGAGACTATGGCTACACCTTC
CASSYRRVFGDYGYTF
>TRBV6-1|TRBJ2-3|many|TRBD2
TGTGCCAGCCGGACGAGCGGGAGGGGGGATACGCAGTATTTT
CASRTSGRGDTQYF
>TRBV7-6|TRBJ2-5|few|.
TGTGCCAGCAGCTCCTACCCGGCGGACAGCTCTTGGGGGCAAGAGACCCAGTACTTC
CASSSYPADSSWGQETQYF
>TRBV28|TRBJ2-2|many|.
TGTGCCAGCACTCTAATGACCCTGGGGGCAGACACCGGGGAGCTGTTTTTT
CASTLMTLGADTGELFF
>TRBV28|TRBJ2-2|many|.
TGTGCCAGCAGCCCCGGACAGCCATCCGGGGAGCTGTTTTTT
CASSPGQPSGELFF
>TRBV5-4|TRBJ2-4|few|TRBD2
TGTGCCAGCAGTCTGGGGACTACAGCTCTAGCCAAAAACATTCAGTACTTC
CASSLGTTALAKNIQYF
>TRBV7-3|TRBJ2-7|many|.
TGTGCCAGCAGCTTAATGGCAGGTCTCTCCTACGAGCAGTACTTC
CASSLMAGLSYEQYF
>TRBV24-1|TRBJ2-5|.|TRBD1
TGTGCCACCAGTAGGGGACAGGTGGCGGACCTCCAAGAGACCCAGTACTTC
CATSRGQVADLQETQYF
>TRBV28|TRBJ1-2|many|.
TGTGCCAGCAGTCCTCCGGGGGCCATCTACCAATCTAACTATGGCTACACCTTC
CASSPPGAIYQSNYGYTF
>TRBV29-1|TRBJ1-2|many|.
TGCAGCGGTGGGGGAAGCCAAGACGAAGGCTACACCTTC
CSGGGSQDEGYTF
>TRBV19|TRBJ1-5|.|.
TGTGCCAGTAGTATCCCCGGACAGAGCAATCAGCCCCAGCATTTT
CASSIPGQSNQPQHF
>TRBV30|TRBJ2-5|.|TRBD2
TGTGCCTGGGACGGCGGGAGCGCCTGCTACTTC
CAWDGGSACYF
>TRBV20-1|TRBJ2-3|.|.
TGCAGCCAGGCTCGGGCAGTGGCAGATACGCAGTATTTT
CSQARAVADTQYF
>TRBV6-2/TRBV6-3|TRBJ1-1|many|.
TGTGCCAGCAGTTACGCCGACAGGATTGAAGCTTTCTTT
CASSYADRIEAFF
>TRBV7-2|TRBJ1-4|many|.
TGTGCCAGCAGCTTAATTCCGGGACAACTGTTTTTT
CASSLIPGQLFF
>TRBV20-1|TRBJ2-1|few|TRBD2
TGCAGTGCTAGAGTAGGAAGACTAGCGGGAGGGACGGGTGAGCAGTTCTTC
CSARVGRLAGGTGEQFF
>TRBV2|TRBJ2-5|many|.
TGTGCCAGCAGAATAGGAGAGACCCAGTACTTC
CASRIGETQYF
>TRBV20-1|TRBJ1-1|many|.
TGCAGTGCGTCGGACACTTCCCAGAACACTGAAGCTTTCTTT
CSASDTSQNTEAFF
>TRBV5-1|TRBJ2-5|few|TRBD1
TGCGCCAGCAGCGAACCCCTGGGACAGGGCCAAGAGACCCAGTACTTC
CASSEPLGQGQETQYF
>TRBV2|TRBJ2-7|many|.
TGTGCCAGCATCGAGGGAGACGGGGACTCCTACGAGCAGTACTTC
CASIEGDGDSYEQYF
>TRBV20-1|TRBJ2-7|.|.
TGCAGTGCTAGAGTGGCTACCGACTACGAGCAGTACTTC
CSARVATDYEQYF
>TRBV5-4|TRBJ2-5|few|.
TGTGCCAGCAGCGAGACAGGTCTAGAGACCCAGTACTTC
CASSETGLETQYF
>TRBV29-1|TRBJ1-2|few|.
TGCAGCGTTGGTGGGATTAACTATGGCTACACCTTC
CSVGGINYGYTF
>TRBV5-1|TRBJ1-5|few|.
TGCGCCAGCAGCTTGGATGTACAGCCCAATCAGCCCCAGCATTTT
CASSLDVQPNQPQHF
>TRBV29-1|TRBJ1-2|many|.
TGCAGCGTTGAAGTCTTTCAGCCTTGGTACTCCGCCGACTATGGCTACACCTTC
CSVEVFQPWYSADYGYTF
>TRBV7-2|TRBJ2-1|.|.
TGTGCCAGCAGCTTTCTGGACAGCTACAATGAGCAGTTCTTC
CASSFLDSYNEQFF
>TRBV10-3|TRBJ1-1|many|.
TGTGCCATCAGTGAAGGGGGGGGCTTACTGGACAGATTGAACACTGAAGCTTTCTTT
CAISEGGGLLDRLNTEAFF
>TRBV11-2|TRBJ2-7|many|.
TGTGCCAGCAGCTCCACCCGGTACGAGCAGTACTTC
CASSSTRYEQYF
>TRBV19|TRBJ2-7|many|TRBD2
TGTGCCAGTAGTATTACTAGCGCTAGCTACGAGCAGTACTTC
CASSITSASYEQYF
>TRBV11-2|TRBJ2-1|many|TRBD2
TGTGCCAGCAGCTTAGGACTAGCGGCCCACAATGAGCAGTTCTTC
CASSLGLAAHNEQFF
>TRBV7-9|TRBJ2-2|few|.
TGTGCCAGCAGCTTAATGAGCTACGGGGAGCTGTTTTTT
CASSLMSYGELFF
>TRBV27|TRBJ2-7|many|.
TGTGCCAGCAGTTTATCTAGCGGCTACGAGCAGTACTTC
CASSLSSGYEQYF
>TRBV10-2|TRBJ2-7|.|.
TGCGCCAGCAGACCCCCCTCCTACGAGCAGTACTTC
CASRPPSYEQYF
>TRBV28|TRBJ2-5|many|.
TGTGCCACCCATCTACCGTACCAAGAGACCCAGTACTTC
CATHLPYQETQYF
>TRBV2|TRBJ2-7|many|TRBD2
TGTGCCAGCAGTTCTAGCGGACCCTACGAGCAGTACTTC
CASSSSGPYEQYF
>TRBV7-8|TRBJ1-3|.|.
TGTGCCAGCAGCTTAGTGGCGGGTCTCTCTGGAAACACCATATATTTT
CASSLVAGLSGNTIYF
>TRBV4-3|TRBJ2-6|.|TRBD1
TGCGCCAGCAGCCAAGATAATGACAGGGGCGAAGCTGGGGCCAACGTCCTGACTTTC
CASSQDNDRGEAGANVLTF
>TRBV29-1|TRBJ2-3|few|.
TGCAGCGCCTCAGATACGCAGTATTTT
CSASDTQYF